One sample yielded the 2 T cell receptor beta chains listed below, sequenced in a study of regulatory T cells in long-lasting Graves disease. Time point reported: persistent/refractory GD, antithyroid drugs over 5 years with positive TRAb. Extracted PBMC RNA gave rise to the TCR library. The TCR beta library used iRepertoire HTBI primers with Arm-PCR amplification of CDR3. TCRdb re-analysed the multiplex PCR reads in MiXCR, keeping a single row per CDR3 protein. This table holds nearly 350,000 distinct CDR3 sequences, about 18% found once. The sequencing here drew on peripheral blood mononuclear cells (PBMCs), taken when the disease was refractory, from a patient treated with antithyroid drugs. The receptors derive from a female donor with Graves disease.

The chain links TRBV5-1 to TRBJ2-7, with 8 positions matching TRBD2. The germline V gene encodes CDR1 SGHRS and CDR2 YFSETQ. V was clipped by 0 bases and J by 6 bases; unmatched bases: 8. CDR3 size: 15 residues. The CDR3 bases are TGCGCCAGCAGCTTGGTGTTAGCGGGATATTTCGAGCAGTACTTC. It yields the protein CASSLVLAGYFEQYF.

As regards this clonotype: This may arise from a read error, as a much more abundant clone is one base away. The chain links TRBV28 to TRBJ2-6; no clear D. The CDR3 is 18 residues long. Trimming stripped 8 bases from V and 0 bases from J, with 20 bases between. Germline CDR1 and CDR2: MDHEN and SYDVKM. The CDR3 DNA follows: TGTGCCAGCGCCCCCCTAGGGCGGTTCTCCTCTGGGGCCAACGTCCTGACTTTC. The encoded protein is CASAPLGRFSSGANVLTF. Variable domain in full (rest from reference TRBV28 and TRBJ2-6): DVKVTQSSRYLVKRTGEKVFLECVQDMDHENMFWYRQDPGLGLRLIYFSYDVKMKEKGDIPEGYSVSREKKERFSLILESASTNQTSMYLCASAPLGRFSSGANVLTFGAGSRLTVL.